Below, 29 T cell receptor beta chains from the same sample are listed, as sequenced in a study of cytomegalovirus exposure and HLA in healthy donors. The primer mix had 60 Vbeta and 13 Jbeta primers. Some clones are missing from TCRdb's copy, which holds only in-frame ones; the method was immunoSEQ multiplex PCR. The sample holds approximately 110,000 clones; about 74% are singletons and the top ten take roughly 5%. Sequencing was performed on PBMCs. Every receptor here comes from a female donor in good health and CMV-seropositive.

V usage is TRBV30 and J usage is TRBJ2-5, with TRBD2 identical over 7 bases. CDR1 is GTSNPN and CDR2 is SVGIG in the germline V gene (reference sequence). The CDR3 contains 15 residues. The trim removed 3 bases at V and 4 bases at J, leaving 11 bases unmatched. Here the CDR3 reads CAWSPGEGSGETQYF. CDR3 in DNA: TGTGCCTGGAGCCCCGGGGAGGGGAGCGGAGAGACCCAGTACTTC.

This chain connects TRBV4-2 to TRBJ2-3; D unclear. The CDR3 has 15 residues. CDR1 LGHNA and CDR2 YNFKEQ come from the germline V gene. Deletions cut 0 bases from V and 0 bases from J, with 7 bases between. CDR3 amino acids: CASSQDSTSTDTQYF. In nucleotides, the CDR3 is TGTGCCAGCAGCCAAGATAGTACTAGCACAGATACGCAGTATTTT.

The chain uses TRBV23-1 and TRBJ2-2; 9 nucleotides match TRBD1. TRBV23-1 belongs to the ORF category, with a function that is uncertain. The CDR3 spans 17 residues. V lost 0 bases, J lost 6 bases, and 8 bases stayed unmatched. The CDR3 is CASSQSPKTGGPGELFF. The CDR3 region has the DNA TGCGCCAGCAGTCAATCTCCCAAGACAGGGGGTCCCGGGGAGCTGTTTTTT.

V gene TRBV7-2 combines with J gene TRBJ2-1; D gene unclear. The germline V gene has CDR1 SGHTA and CDR2 FQGNSA. This CDR3 spans 11 amino acids. The V gene lost 3 bases and the J gene lost 7 bases, with 4 bases spanning the gap. The DNA of the CDR3 is TGTGCCAGCAGCTTCATGAATGAGCAGTTCTTC. Translating gives CASSFMNEQFF.

This clone came up once. V and J are TRBV7-2 and TRBJ2-3; 12 bases match TRBD2. The CDR3 has 16 residues. V lost 5 bases and J lost 4; bases outside the gene matches: 7. Germline V gives CDR1 SGHTA, CDR2 FQGNSA. CDR3 DNA sequence: TGTGCCAGCAGCGCCGTGCTAGCGGGGGGGTCAGATACGCAGTATTTT. Protein sequence: CASSAVLAGGSDTQYF.

The chain employs TRBV7-9 and TRBJ2-1; 11 bases match TRBD1. V shed 3 bases and J 9 bases; nucleotides not matched to a gene: 4. Per germline, CDR1 SEHNR and CDR2 FQNEAQ (reference sequence). The CDR3 covers 14 residues. The chain's CDR3 is CASSLGQGVGEQFF. DNA for the CDR3: TGTGCCAGCAGCTTGGGACAGGGGGTCGGTGAGCAGTTCTTC.

The V and J genes are TRBV6-1 and TRBJ2-5; D is possibly TRBD1 (6 bases). The CDR3 has 14 residues. CDR1 is MNHNS, CDR2 SASEGT, per germline. Trimming pared 6 bases from V and 1 base from J, leaving 12 bases between. The CDR3 loop is CASSLQGIQETQYF. The CDR3 DNA reads TGTGCCAGCAGCCTACAGGGTATCCAAGAGACCCAGTACTTC.

The chain couples TRBV6-5 to TRBJ1-3; TRBD1 aligns across 8 bases. Germline values: CDR1 MNHEY, CDR2 SVGAGI. The CDR3 has 16 amino acids. V lost 0 bases and J lost 4; bases outside the gene matches: 5. CDR3 in DNA: TGTGCCAGCAGTTACTCCAGGACAGGGTCGGGAAACACCATATATTTT. Protein: CASSYSRTGSGNTIYF.

This clone was observed once. The chain uses TRBV11-2 and TRBJ1-2; possibly TRBD1 for D (5 bases). The CDR3 runs to 13 residues. Trimming shortened V by 1 base and J by 3 bases, and 6 bases separated the two germline ends. CDR1 and CDR2 (germline): SGHAT, FQNNGV. CDR3 protein: CASSLGGHYGYTF. Written as DNA, the CDR3 is TGTGCCAGCAGCTTAGGGGGCCACTATGGCTACACCTTC.

This chain joins TRBV19 and TRBJ1-3; unclear D gene. Germline V gene lookup returns CDR1 LNHDA and CDR2 SQIVND (reference sequence). Trimming removed 3 bases from V and 0 bases from J, with 12 bases in between. CDR3 length: 16 residues. The CDR3 DNA sequence: TGTGCCAGTAGTATCTCGGAGGTGAGCTCTGGAAACACCATATATTTT. It specifies CASSISEVSSGNTIYF. Full variable domain (remainder filled in from reference TRBV19 and TRBJ1-3): DGGITQSPKYLFRKEGQNVTLSCEQNLNHDAMYWYRQDPGQGLRLIYYSQIVNDFQKGDIAEGYSVSREKKESFPLTVTSAQKNPTAFYLCASSISEVSSGNTIYFGEGSWLTVV.

V and J are TRBV19 and TRBJ2-2; a possible D gene is TRBD1 (6 bases). CDR1 LNHDA and CDR2 SQIVND come from the germline V gene (reference sequence). The CDR3 is 16 amino acids. V was shortened by 5 bases and J by 4 bases, with 17 bases between the two germline ends. This CDR3 is CASSEIGDTRTGELFF. As DNA, the CDR3 is TGTGCCAGTAGTGAAATCGGGGACACCCGCACCGGGGAGCTGTTTTTT.

With respect to this clone: Other DNA variants within this sample encode the same CDR3. The rearrangement links TRBV7-2 to TRBJ2-1, with TRBD2 matching 7 bases. Germline V gene lookup returns CDR1 SGHTA and CDR2 FQGNSA. V lost 4 bases and J lost 7; bases outside the gene matches: 10. The CDR3 covers 15 residues. Here the CDR3 reads CASSSQPRTSNEQFF. The CDR3 nucleotides are TGTGCCAGCAGCTCCCAGCCCCGGACTAGTAATGAGCAGTTCTTC.

The chain carries TRBV4-3 and TRBJ2-7, with TRBD2 matching 10 bases. The V and J ends lost 0 bases and 7 bases, in that order; junction bases with no gene match: 6. CDR3 length: 15 residues. Germline CDR1 is LGHNA and CDR2 is YSLEER. Written as DNA, the CDR3 is TGCGCCAGCAGCCAAGATGAGCGGGGGGGCCGGGAGCAGTACTTC. Translation gives CASSQDERGGREQYF.

The chain recombines TRBV30 with TRBJ1-6; TRBD1 agrees at 7 bases. The V and J ends lost 2 bases and 7 bases, in that order; junction bases with no gene match: 8. Germline-derived CDR1 and CDR2 are GTSNPN and SVGIG (reference sequence). This CDR3 spans 15 amino acids. The CDR3 protein is CAWSSLQGRNSPLHF. The CDR3 DNA reads TGTGCCTGGAGTTCTCTACAGGGGCGGAATTCACCCCTCCACTTT.

A word on this clone: One end of the junction varies from germline; a read error may be responsible. The rearrangement joins TRBV7-7 to TRBJ2-1; weak D call: TRBD2 (5 bases). The CDR3 has 13 amino acids. Germline CDR1 reads SSHAT; CDR2 reads FNYEAQ (reference sequence). The CDR3 sequence is CASSLGLNNEQFF. The CDR3 nucleotides read TGTGCTAGCAGCCTTGGACTTAACAATGAGCAGTTCTTC. Full variable domain (rest looked up from reference TRBV7-7 and TRBJ2-1): GAGVSQSPRYKVTKRGQDVTLRCDPISSHATLYWYQQALGQGPEFLTYFNYEAQPDKSGLPSDRFSAERPEGSISTLTIQRTEQRDSAMYRCASSLGLNNEQFFGPGTRLTVL.

The chain carries TRBV6-6 and TRBJ2-1; D gene ambiguous. The V and J ends lost 10 bases and 7 bases respectively, with 26 bases between them. Germline CDR1 MNHNY, CDR2 SVGAGI (reference sequence). The CDR3 is 16 residues long. DNA for the CDR3: TGTGCCACATCCCCCTTCCAGCAGGCCCCCCAGAATGAGCAGTTCTTC. This sequence encodes CATSPFQQAPQNEQFF.

This chain links TRBV11-2 with TRBJ2-1; D remains ambiguous. Germline values: CDR1 SGHAT, CDR2 FQNNGV. Trimming stripped 1 base from V and 2 bases from J, with 9 bases between. CDR3 length: 15 residues. CDR3 in amino acids: CASSLAGFTYNEQFF. The CDR3 DNA reads TGTGCCAGCAGCTTAGCGGGTTTCACCTACAATGAGCAGTTCTTC. The variable domain in full, with the rest retrieved from reference TRBV11-2 and TRBJ2-1, is EAGVAQSPRYKIIEKRQSVAFWCNPISGHATLYWYQQILGQGPKLLIQFQNNGVVDDSQLPKDRFSAERLKGVDSTLKIQPAKLEDSAVYLCASSLAGFTYNEQFFGPGTRLTVL.

The chain combines TRBV6-1 with TRBJ1-1, with 7 bases matching TRBD1. Germline CDR1 MNHNS, CDR2 SASEGT. V lost 2 bases and J lost 5; bases outside the gene matches: 11. The CDR3 totals 16 residues. The CDR3 nucleotides read TGTGCCAGCAGTGAACCCTCTAGGGGGCGGGTGACTGAAGCTTTCTTT. This encodes CASSEPSRGRVTEAFF.

The chain uses TRBV7-2 and TRBJ2-7; 11 bases map to TRBD2. J was trimmed by 1 base and V by 5 bases; bases with no gene match: 4. The CDR3 contains 15 residues. Germline assignment: CDR1 SGHTA and CDR2 FQGNSA. The chain's CDR3 is CASSLTSGVSYEQYF. The CDR3 DNA reads as TGTGCCAGCAGCCTGACTAGCGGGGTTTCCTACGAGCAGTACTTC.

The rearrangement joins TRBV5-1 to TRBJ2-7; 9 nucleotides line up with TRBD2. CDR1 SGHRS and CDR2 YFSETQ come from the germline V gene. This CDR3 region has 16 residues. V shed 3 bases, J shed 3 bases, and the junction held 10 bases outside the gene matches. The CDR3 sequence: CASSYVAGEAGYEQYF. CDR3 DNA sequence: TGCGCCAGCAGCTACGTAGCGGGAGAAGCGGGCTACGAGCAGTACTTC.

CDR3 bases: TGCACCAGCAGCCAAGGTGGGAGGGCAGAAGAGACCCAGTACTTC. It translates to CTSSQGGRAEETQYF. The rearrangement joins TRBV1 to TRBJ2-5; TRBD2 is the table's D call, not checked against the DNA. TRBV1 is listed as a pseudogene. The CDR3 is 15 residues long.

This chain connects TRBV29-1 to TRBJ2-3; 10 nucleotides line up with TRBD2. Germline V gene data show CDR1 as SQVTM and CDR2 as ANQGSEA. This CDR3 comprises 16 residues. Germline trimming cut 4 bases from V and 5 bases from J; bases unmatched to any gene: 12. CDR3 nucleotides: TGCAGCGTTGGGACTAGCGGAGTTAGAGAGGGAGATACGCAGTATTTT. Protein product: CSVGTSGVREGDTQYF.

The V call is TRBV28, the J call TRBJ1-5; 7 bases fit TRBD1. CDR1 is MDHEN, CDR2 SYDVKM, per germline. The CDR3 is 13 residues long. J lost 6 bases, V lost 5 bases, and 4 bases had no gene match. The CDR3 DNA sequence: TGTGCCAGCAGTACAGGGGTTTTTCAGCCCCAGCATTTT. Its protein is CASSTGVFQPQHF.

About this clone: A read error may account for a junction end that differs from germline. The V and J genes are TRBV7-9 and TRBJ2-7, with D perhaps matching TRBD1 (5 bases). Germline V gene lookup returns CDR1 SEHNR and CDR2 FQNEAQ (reference sequence). The CDR3 is 13 residues long. The CDR3 loop is CASSLVRGQGLYF. The CDR3 bases are TGTGCCAGCAGCTTAGTAAGGGGCCAGGGCCTTTATTTC.

The CDR3 DNA reads TGTGCCAGCAGTTCGGTTGGACTAGCGGGAGGGCCCCTCTACAATGAGCAGTTCTTC. Residues: CASSSVGLAGGPLYNEQFF. The rearrangement joins TRBV28 to TRBJ2-1, with TRBD2 matching 15 bases. Germline V gives CDR1 MDHEN, CDR2 SYDVKM. This CDR3 comprises 19 residues. Germline trimming cut 4 bases from V and 3 bases from J; bases unmatched to any gene: 10.

V gene TRBV18 combines with J gene TRBJ2-7, with TRBD2 matching 10 bases. This CDR3 has 15 residues. V gave up 2 bases and J gave up 7 bases; unmatched junction bases: 8. CDR1 and CDR2 (germline): KGHSH, LQKENI. CDR3 in amino acids: CASSPNLAGETEQYF. The CDR3 DNA is TGTGCCAGCTCACCAAACCTAGCGGGGGAGACAGAGCAGTACTTC. Supplemented by reference TRBV18 and TRBJ2-7, the full variable domain reads NAGVMQNPRHLVRRRGQEARLRCSPMKGHSHVYWYRQLPEEGLKFMVYLQKENIIDESGMPKERFSAEFPKEGPSILRIQQVVRGDSAAYFCASSPNLAGETEQYFGPGTRLTVT.

The gene calls are TRBV27 and TRBJ2-3; D ambiguous. V gave up 6 bases and J gave up 1 base, with 14 bases separating them. This CDR3 is 15 amino acids long. Germline CDR1 is MNHEY and CDR2 is SMNVEV (reference sequence). The DNA of the CDR3 is TGTGCCAGCAGCCCGCGGCAGCTTGGCACAGATACGCAGTATTTT. This translates into CASSPRQLGTDTQYF.

This sequence joins TRBV30 and TRBJ1-1; no reliable D call. Between the trimmed V and J ends, which lost 7 bases and 7 bases, there was a span of 16 bases. The CDR3 contains 12 residues. Germline V gene lookup returns CDR1 GTSNPN and CDR2 SVGIG (reference sequence). CDR3 protein: CASGVGYGEAFF. Written as DNA, the CDR3 is TGTGCCTCCGGAGTCGGGTACGGTGAAGCTTTCTTT.

V gene TRBV5-1 combines with J gene TRBJ2-3; TRBD2 matches at 7 bases. V was clipped by 3 bases and J by 3 bases; unmatched bases: 7. This CDR3 is built from 15 residues. CDR1 and CDR2 (germline): SGHRS, YFSETQ. The CDR3 loop is CASSWGTIGTDTQYF. In nucleotides, the CDR3 is TGCGCCAGCAGCTGGGGGACTATAGGTACAGATACGCAGTATTTT.